The 17 T cell receptor beta chains given below trace back to one sample, sequenced in a study of CD8 T cells in ankylosing spondylitis. Their recognized antigens are unknown. Findings and caveats of the study: The study identified a TCR beta motif of fewer than 10 highly homologous variants that appeared characteristic of ankylosing spondylitis blood.

TCRdb re-analysed the 5' RACE reads in MiXCR, keeping a single row per CDR3 protein. This table holds around 890,000 distinct CDR3 sequences, 10% to 15% found once. The source material was blood, either unsorted or a sorted T cell fraction (not recorded which). The receptors derive from a male donor with ankylosing spondylitis.

This clonotype was observed at least ten times. The rearrangement joins TRBV20-1 to TRBJ1-5; the match to TRBD1 covers 8 bases. The CDR3 spans 14 residues. V was clipped by 5 bases and J by 0 bases; unmatched bases: 3. The germline V gene encodes CDR1 DFQATT and CDR2 SNEGSKA (reference sequence). This CDR3 reads CSASGQVSNQPQHF. In nucleotides, the CDR3 is TGCAGTGCTTCGGGACAGGTTAGCAATCAGCCCCAGCATTTT.

The table lists this clonotype with many counts. The V gene is TRBV10-3, the J gene TRBJ2-1; 7 nucleotides agree with TRBD2. The germline V gene encodes CDR1 ENHRY and CDR2 SYGVKD. The CDR3 sequence is 15 residues long. Losses at the gene ends were 6 bases for V and 8 bases for J; bases not matched to a gene: 13. CDR3 residues: CAISRSAGDGDEQFF. The CDR3 coding sequence is TGTGCCATCAGCCGGTCCGCGGGAGATGGGGATGAGCAGTTCTTC.

This clonotype has ten or more counts. The chain links TRBV5-1 to TRBJ2-1; D unclear. The germline gives CDR1 SGHRS, CDR2 YFSETQ. The CDR3 sequence is 15 residues long. The germline V and J ends were trimmed by 5 bases and 6 bases, with 18 bases remaining between them. As DNA, the CDR3 is TGCGCCAGCAGTGAAGGGAAGCGTTTGGGCAATGAGCAGTTCTTC. This sequence encodes CASSEGKRLGNEQFF.

This clonotype was seen a few times. The chain carries TRBV3-1 and TRBJ1-2; 9 positions agree with TRBD1. Per the germline V gene, CDR1 is LGHDT and CDR2 is YNNKEL (reference sequence). The CDR3 has 15 residues. J gave up 2 bases and V 4 bases, and 5 bases lay outside the gene matches. The CDR3: CASSRGDRDNYGYTF. The DNA of the CDR3 is TGTGCCAGCAGCCGAGGGGACAGGGACAACTATGGCTACACCTTC.

Note on this clonotype: A read error is likely, as this CDR3 ends without the conserved phenylalanine or tryptophan. This rearrangement joins TRBV11-3 to TRBJ1-1; D gene ambiguous. The CDR3 consists of 17 residues. Germline V gives CDR1 SGHNT, CDR2 YENEEA. Deletions cut 5 bases from V and 3 bases from J, with 22 bases between. CDR3 loop: CASSDTPTQSYHTEAFL. The CDR3 nucleotides read TGTGCCAGCAGCGATACCCCGACGCAGTCTTATCACACTGAAGCTTTCCTT.

This clonotype was seen a handful of times. This chain uses TRBV29-1 with TRBJ1-1, with 8 bases that match TRBD1. This CDR3 is 12 amino acids long. Germline CDR1 SQVTM, CDR2 ANQGSEA. J gave up 7 bases and V 3 bases, and 4 bases lay outside the gene matches. The CDR3 DNA reads as TGCAGCGTTGAGGGACAGGTGATTGAAGCTTTCTTT. Residues: CSVEGQVIEAFF. The variable domain in full, completed from reference TRBV29-1 and TRBJ1-1, reads SAVISQKPSRDICQRGTSLTIQCQVDSQVTMMFWYRQQPGQSLTLIATANQGSEATYESGFVIDKFPISRPNLTFSTLTVSNMSPEDSSIYLCSVEGQVIEAFFGQGTRLTVV.

CDR3 loop: CASSLVGANEQFF. As DNA, the CDR3 is TGTGCCAGCAGCTTAGTCGGGGCCAATGAGCAGTTCTTC. The chain carries TRBV7-9 and TRBJ2-1; D may correspond to TRBD1 or TRBD2 (5 bases each). Germline V gene sequence: CDR1 SEHNR, CDR2 FQNEAQ (reference sequence). Trimming removed 1 base at V and 6 bases at J, with 7 bases between. There are 13 residues in the CDR3. Drawing the rest from reference TRBV7-9 and TRBJ2-1, the complete variable domain is DTGVSQNPRHKITKRGQNVTFRCDPISEHNRLYWYRQTLGQGPEFLTYFQNEAQLEKSRLLSDRFSAERPKGSFSTLEIQRTEQGDSAMYLCASSLVGANEQFFGPGTRLTVL.

This CDR3 reads CASSQNSPNSNQPQHF. For the CDR3, the DNA is TGTGCCAGCAGCCAAAACAGCCCTAATAGCAATCAGCCCCAGCATTTT. V and J are TRBV3-1 and TRBJ1-5; D ambiguous. Germline-derived CDR1 and CDR2 are LGHDT and YNNKEL (reference sequence). The V and J ends lost 2 bases and 0 bases respectively, with 11 bases between them. This CDR3 spans 16 amino acids.

In its sample, this clonotype was seen once. It may be a read error: a sequence one base away is much more abundant. The CDR3 DNA reads TGCGCCAGCATCGACCCCAGCGGTATAGAGACCCAGTACTTC. It yields the protein CASIDPSGIETQYF. The chain has TRBV5-1 and TRBJ2-5; D might be TRBD2 (5 bases). The CDR3 sequence is 14 residues long. The V and J ends lost 6 bases and 4 bases respectively, with 16 bases between them. Looked up from germline, CDR1 is SGHRS and CDR2 is YFSETQ.

The chain couples TRBV12-3 or TRBV12-4 to TRBJ1-5; no definite D call. The CDR3 spans 12 residues. Trimming stripped 5 bases from V and 5 bases from J, with 7 bases between. The DNA of the CDR3 is TGTGCCAGCAGTCAGACTTATCAGCCCCAGCATTTT. Its protein product is CASSQTYQPQHF.

As DNA, the CDR3 is TGTGCCAGCAGCAACGGCGGGGCACTCTATGGCTACACCTTC. It is translated as CASSNGGALYGYTF. The V and J genes are TRBV7-9 and TRBJ1-2; TRBD1 might be the D (5 bases). Germline V CDR1 and CDR2: SEHNR, FQNEAQ (reference sequence). The CDR3 consists of 14 residues. Trimming shortened V by 5 bases and J by 4 bases, and 14 bases separated the two germline ends.

V and J are TRBV6-1 and TRBJ2-7; D gene ambiguous. The CDR3 spans 16 residues. Trimming took off 3 bases at V and 3 bases at J, with 18 bases between the two ends. Per the germline V gene, CDR1 is MNHNS and CDR2 is SASEGT. The CDR3 coding sequence is TGTGCCAGCAGTGACATCTTCTATTCTAGGTTCTACGAGCAGTACTTC. The encoded protein is CASSDIFYSRFYEQYF.

The chain carries TRBV18 and TRBJ2-2; D is unclear. CDR3 size: 15 residues. Trimming pared 2 bases from V and 3 bases from J, leaving 10 bases between. The germline V gene has CDR1 KGHSH and CDR2 LQKENI. CDR3 sequence: CASSPSSSHTGELFF. CDR3 nucleotide sequence: TGTGCCAGCTCACCATCATCATCCCACACCGGGGAGCTGTTTTTT.

This clonotype has just a few counts. This chain links TRBV5-5 with TRBJ2-7; possibly TRBD1 for D (5 bases). This CDR3 region has 14 residues. Germline lookup yields CDR1 SGHKS and CDR2 YYEKEE (reference sequence). Deletions cut 0 bases from V and 4 bases from J, with 11 bases between. CDR3 amino acids: CASSLGTKYYEQYF. In DNA, the CDR3 is TGTGCCAGCAGCTTGGGGACAAAATATTACGAGCAGTACTTC.

This clonotype was observed a few times. The rearrangement uses TRBV15 and TRBJ1-5, with a tentative D call TRBD1 (5 bases). Trimming shortened V by 1 base and J by 3 bases, and 10 bases separated the two germline ends. The CDR3 totals 15 residues. Germline lookup yields CDR1 LNHNV and CDR2 YYDKDF (reference sequence). The CDR3 here is CATSRGGTPNQPQHF. In nucleotides, the CDR3 is TGTGCCACCAGCAGAGGAGGGACCCCCAATCAGCCCCAGCATTTT.

This clonotype turned up a few times. The CDR3 sequence is CASSSGTRLDSGNEQFF. DNA for the CDR3: TGTGCCAGCAGTTCCGGGACTAGGCTTGATTCGGGCAATGAGCAGTTCTTC. V is TRBV12-3 or TRBV12-4 and J is TRBJ2-1; 8 nucleotides line up with TRBD2. The CDR3 runs 17 residues. V trimming: 4 bases; J trimming: 6 bases; junction bases outside the gene matches: 14.

This clonotype came up a few times. The CDR3, as DNA: TGCAGTGCTAGGACGGGAAACGAAGGACTAAGCACAGATACGCAGTATTTT. Encoded protein: CSARTGNEGLSTDTQYF. The chain employs TRBV20-1 and TRBJ2-3; the D gene is possibly TRBD2 (6 bases). Trimming removed 3 bases at V and 0 bases at J, with 19 bases between. Germline loops: CDR1 DFQATT, CDR2 SNEGSKA (reference sequence). CDR3 length equals 17 residues.